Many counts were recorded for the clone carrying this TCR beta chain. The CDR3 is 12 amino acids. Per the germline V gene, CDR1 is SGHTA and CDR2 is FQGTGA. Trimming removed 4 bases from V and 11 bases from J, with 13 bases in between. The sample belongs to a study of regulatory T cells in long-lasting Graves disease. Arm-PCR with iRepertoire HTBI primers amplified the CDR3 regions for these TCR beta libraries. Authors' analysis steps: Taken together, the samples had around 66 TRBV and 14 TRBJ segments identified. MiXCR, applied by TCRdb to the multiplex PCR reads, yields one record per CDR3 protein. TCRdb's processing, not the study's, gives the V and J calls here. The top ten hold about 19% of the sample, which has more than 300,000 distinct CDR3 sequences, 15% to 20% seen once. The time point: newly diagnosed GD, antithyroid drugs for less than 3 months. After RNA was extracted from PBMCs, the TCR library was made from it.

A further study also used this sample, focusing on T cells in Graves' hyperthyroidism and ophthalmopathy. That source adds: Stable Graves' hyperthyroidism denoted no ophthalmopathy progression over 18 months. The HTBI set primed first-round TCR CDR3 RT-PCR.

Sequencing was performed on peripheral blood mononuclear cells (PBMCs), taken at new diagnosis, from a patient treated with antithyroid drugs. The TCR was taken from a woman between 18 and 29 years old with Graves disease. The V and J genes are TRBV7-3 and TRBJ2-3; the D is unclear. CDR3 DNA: TGTGCCAGCAGCTCCCCGGGCTTAGGGCAGTATTTT. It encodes CASSSPGLGQYF.